This is a list of T cell receptor beta chains from one sample in a study of T cell responses to AZD1222 COVID-19 vaccine. TCRdb keeps only in-frame clones here, not all; method: immunoSEQ multiplex PCR. The sample holds 130,000 to 150,000 clones, around nine tenths seen once. The sample in question was peripheral blood, obtained on day 0 of AZD1222 vaccination. The receptors were gathered from an adult in good health. Each CDR3 is given with its conserved first and last residue. The order of the fields is J gene, clone size, V gene, CDR3 protein. Rows may omit the clone size; those that give it use once, few, many or a size class.

j_call: TRBJ1-1; clone_size: -; v_call: TRBV9; cdr3_aa: CASSVSAAGLNTEAFF
j_call: TRBJ1-6; clone_size: -; v_call: TRBV9; cdr3_aa: CASSRGGGGTASPLHF
j_call: TRBJ1-5; clone_size: -; v_call: TRBV6-5; cdr3_aa: CASSYSGAYQPQHF
j_call: TRBJ2-1; clone_size: -; v_call: TRBV11-3; cdr3_aa: CASSLRPGQEGDEQFF
j_call: TRBJ2-3; clone_size: -; v_call: TRBV9; cdr3_aa: CASSPQEDTQYF
j_call: TRBJ1-5; clone_size: -; v_call: TRBV19; cdr3_aa: CASSMVGGGGNQPQHF
j_call: TRBJ2-7; clone_size: few; v_call: TRBV28; cdr3_aa: CASSPGQGYEQYF
j_call: TRBJ2-7; clone_size: -; v_call: TRBV4-3; cdr3_aa: CASSPTRLGANAYEQYF
j_call: TRBJ1-5; clone_size: -; v_call: TRBV7-2; cdr3_aa: CASSRNTGGGQPQHF
j_call: TRBJ1-5; clone_size: -; v_call: TRBV28; cdr3_aa: CASRPGQGGQPQHF
j_call: TRBJ2-5; clone_size: once; v_call: TRBV18; cdr3_aa: CASSPDRGQETQYF
j_call: TRBJ1-2; clone_size: few; v_call: TRBV3-1/TRBV3-2; cdr3_aa: CASSQDVGGYGYTF
j_call: TRBJ1-4; clone_size: -; v_call: TRBV7-2; cdr3_aa: CASSSGQGNEKLFF
j_call: TRBJ1-1; clone_size: -; v_call: TRBV19; cdr3_aa: CASSPRGEGEAFF
j_call: TRBJ2-7; clone_size: -; v_call: TRBV5-3; cdr3_aa: CARSLIYLITLADIFYEQYF
j_call: TRBJ2-2; clone_size: -; v_call: TRBV7-9; cdr3_aa: CAWARAANTGELFF
j_call: TRBJ2-7; clone_size: -; v_call: TRBV11-2; cdr3_aa: CASSLGSYEQYF
j_call: TRBJ2-3; clone_size: -; v_call: TRBV11-2; cdr3_aa: CASSSGGQNTQYF
j_call: TRBJ2-5; clone_size: -; v_call: TRBV28; cdr3_aa: CASSFSVIPSGETQYF
j_call: TRBJ2-1; clone_size: -; v_call: TRBV6-5; cdr3_aa: CASRLARAKEQFF
j_call: TRBJ1-2; clone_size: -; v_call: TRBV5-8; cdr3_aa: CASSFSTGSSYGYTF
j_call: TRBJ2-7; clone_size: -; v_call: TRBV5-6; cdr3_aa: CASSWSGTVYEQYF
j_call: TRBJ1-1; clone_size: -; v_call: TRBV9; cdr3_aa: CASSGGRDNTEAFF
j_call: TRBJ1-6; clone_size: once; v_call: TRBV27; cdr3_aa: CASQGRLDSPLHF
j_call: TRBJ2-1; clone_size: -; v_call: TRBV10-2; cdr3_aa: CASSLAGGHNEQFF
j_call: TRBJ1-2; clone_size: -; v_call: TRBV27; cdr3_aa: CASSLSRGPYGYTF
j_call: TRBJ1-2; clone_size: -; v_call: TRBV3-1/TRBV3-2; cdr3_aa: CASSQEGQAYGYTF
j_call: TRBJ1-1; clone_size: -; v_call: TRBV2; cdr3_aa: CASAGRPGTVNTEAFF
j_call: TRBJ1-3; clone_size: -; v_call: TRBV4-1; cdr3_aa: CASSQDDDRLAGNTIYF
j_call: TRBJ2-7; clone_size: -; v_call: TRBV19; cdr3_aa: CASSIGGQAYEQYF
j_call: TRBJ2-5; clone_size: few; v_call: TRBV24-1; cdr3_aa: CATGRGETQYF
j_call: TRBJ1-2; clone_size: -; v_call: TRBV4-1; cdr3_aa: CASSHRQGDDYGYTF
j_call: TRBJ2-3; clone_size: -; v_call: TRBV7-6; cdr3_aa: CASSRGFTDTQYF
j_call: TRBJ2-7; clone_size: -; v_call: TRBV12-3/TRBV12-4; cdr3_aa: CASSLGRGSEQYF
j_call: TRBJ1-2; clone_size: once; v_call: TRBV6-2/TRBV6-3; cdr3_aa: CASSYTGQGTF
j_call: TRBJ1-2; clone_size: -; v_call: TRBV28; cdr3_aa: CASSLGPRDGYTF
j_call: TRBJ2-7; clone_size: -; v_call: TRBV27; cdr3_aa: CASRVGQSLPYEQYF
j_call: TRBJ2-7; clone_size: -; v_call: TRBV28; cdr3_aa: CASSSVGSSPYEQYF
j_call: TRBJ1-4; clone_size: -; v_call: TRBV6-5; cdr3_aa: CASSYGGTPNEKLFF
j_call: TRBJ2-1; clone_size: -; v_call: TRBV28; cdr3_aa: CASSFLLGNEQFF
j_call: TRBJ1-3; clone_size: few; v_call: TRBV18; cdr3_aa: CASSPQRGPASGNTIYF
j_call: TRBJ2-5; clone_size: once; v_call: TRBV28; cdr3_aa: CASSLPGRGETQYF
j_call: TRBJ2-2; clone_size: -; v_call: TRBV6-2/TRBV6-3; cdr3_aa: CASSQRTSGRRRAGELFF
j_call: TRBJ1-2; clone_size: -; v_call: TRBV6-2/TRBV6-3; cdr3_aa: CASSYAGGANYGYTF
j_call: TRBJ1-1; clone_size: -; v_call: TRBV9; cdr3_aa: CASSVGGHTEAFF
j_call: TRBJ2-3; clone_size: -; v_call: TRBV28; cdr3_aa: CASSRTSGRSRGPDTQYF
j_call: TRBJ1-1; clone_size: -; v_call: TRBV7-8; cdr3_aa: CASSPQDRSGVQVF
j_call: TRBJ1-2; clone_size: -; v_call: TRBV6-5; cdr3_aa: CASSYSEQGSYTF
j_call: TRBJ2-7; clone_size: -; v_call: TRBV3-1/TRBV3-2; cdr3_aa: CASSQDRARAYEQYF
j_call: TRBJ1-1; clone_size: -; v_call: TRBV27; cdr3_aa: CASWRGGRTEAFF
j_call: TRBJ1-5; clone_size: -; v_call: TRBV30; cdr3_aa: CAWSVQDNQPQHF
j_call: TRBJ2-3; clone_size: -; v_call: TRBV7-9; cdr3_aa: CASSLFSTDTQYF
j_call: TRBJ2-5; clone_size: -; v_call: TRBV28; cdr3_aa: CASSLLHRGAGEAETQYF
j_call: TRBJ1-2; clone_size: -; v_call: TRBV27; cdr3_aa: CASSLSMGANYGYTF
j_call: TRBJ2-7; clone_size: -; v_call: TRBV11-2; cdr3_aa: CASSYQASGSYEQYF